What follows are 2 T cell receptor beta chains derived from one specimen sequenced in a study of identical twins. TCRdb itself ran the 5' RACE reads through MiXCR, one entry per CDR3 protein. The sample shows about 890,000 distinct CDR3 sequences, roughly an eighth of them seen only once. These data also formed part of another study, on yellow fever vaccine responses in identical twins.

Material for sequencing was PBMCs. These receptors were obtained from a woman under 30 in good health.

This clonotype turned up a few times. The rearrangement links TRBV6-2 or TRBV6-3 to TRBJ2-1; the match to TRBD2 covers 7 bases. V shed 10 bases and J 7 bases; nucleotides not matched to a gene: 13. Germline values: CDR1 MNHEY, CDR2 SVGEGT. The CDR3 extends over 14 amino acids. CDR3 sequence reads: CATDGGSARNEQFF. The CDR3 DNA sequence: TGTGCCACCGACGGCGGGAGCGCTCGAAATGAGCAGTTCTTC.

This clonotype was counted between two and nine times. This chain joins TRBV12-3 or TRBV12-4 and TRBJ2-3, with a weak D call TRBD1 (6 bases). This CDR3 comprises 14 residues. Trimming cost V 6 bases and J 0 bases, with 10 bases left between them. The CDR3 spells CASSGQTSTDTQYF. CDR3 DNA sequence: TGTGCCAGCAGCGGACAGACTAGCACAGATACGCAGTATTTT.